This passage covers 4 T cell receptor beta chains from one sample sequenced in a study of T cells in Graves' hyperthyroidism and ophthalmopathy. Amplification of TCR beta CDR3 regions was performed using RNA transcripts as template. The HTBI primer set served for first-round RT-PCR of the TCR CDR3. In TCRdb, the multiplex PCR reads were re-called with MiXCR into one record per CDR3 protein. In the table there are about 520,000 distinct CDR3 sequences, 24% of which are singletons. The specimen was blood. These receptor sequences come from a woman aged 25 to 39 with Graves' ophthalmopathy.

The chain uses TRBV12-3 or TRBV12-4 and TRBJ2-5; D is perhaps TRBD1 or TRBD2 (5 bases each). The CDR3 loop spans 14 amino acids. Between the trimmed V and J ends, which lost 8 bases and 4 bases, there was a span of 17 bases. The CDR3 region is CASRLGPIPETQYF. In DNA form, the CDR3 reads TGTGCCAGCCGTCTGGGACCAATTCCAGAGACCCAGTACTTC.

The chain couples TRBV6-1 to TRBJ2-5; TRBD1 agrees at 12 bases. Germline V gene lookup returns CDR1 MNHNS and CDR2 SASEGT. The CDR3 contains 16 residues. V dropped 5 bases and J dropped 5; count of bases not matched to a gene: 9. The CDR3 spells CASSPGTGGDSETQYF. DNA of the CDR3: TGTGCCAGCAGTCCCGGGACAGGGGGCGATTCGGAGACCCAGTACTTC.

In this sample, this clonotype turned up many times. The rearrangement uses TRBV6-1 and TRBJ1-2; D gene unclear. V was trimmed by 0 bases and J by 4 bases, leaving 12 bases between them. Per germline, CDR1 MNHNS and CDR2 SASEGT. This CDR3 is built from 15 residues. This CDR3 is CASSEAETDGYGYTF. CDR3 DNA: TGTGCCAGCAGTGAAGCGGAGACGGATGGCTATGGCTACACCTTC.

This sequence joins TRBV2 and TRBJ2-4; D not resolved. This CDR3 contains 14 residues. Germline CDR1 is SNHLY and CDR2 is FYNNEI. V was cut by 7 bases and J by 1 base, with 11 bases left in between. The DNA of the CDR3 is TGTGCCAGCATCAAAACTTTGGCCAAAAACATTCAGTACTTC. This translates into CASIKTLAKNIQYF.